These T cell receptor beta chains were read from a single sample in a study of vaccination and CD4 T cells after COVID-19. TCRdb itself ran the PCR reads through MiXCR, one entry per CDR3 protein. The data contain about 20,000 distinct CDR3 sequences, approximately 48% of them seen just once; the ten biggest clones take up roughly 2.5%. These TCRs' antigens remain unknown. Sequences were derived from CD4+ T cells from blood, cultured in vitro, sampled after SARS-CoV-2 vaccination. The receptors here all came from a human donor who had recovered from COVID-19. Each CDR3 is given with its conserved first and last residue. A D gene is named only where the DNA matches it firmly. Rows give clone size only sometimes, using once, few, many, or a class for an expanded clone.

V gene,CDR3 length,clone size,J gene,D gene,CDR3 protein,CDR3 DNA
TRBV6-2/TRBV6-3,14,NA,TRBJ1-6,NA,CASTRTDLNSPLHF,TGTGCCAGCACCCGGACAGACCTTAATTCACCCCTCCACTTT
TRBV24-1,14,NA,TRBJ2-1,NA,CATSDDPWVNEQFF,TGTGCCACCAGTGATGACCCCTGGGTCAATGAGCAGTTCTTC
TRBV5-6,13,NA,TRBJ2-2,NA,CASSPVPFGELFF,TGTGCCAGCAGCCCCGTACCTTTCGGGGAGCTGTTTTTT
TRBV20-1,14,NA,TRBJ2-1,NA,CSATHPGSYNEQFF,TGCAGTGCCACCCATCCAGGGTCCTACAATGAGCAGTTCTTC
TRBV24-1,17,NA,TRBJ2-2,TRBD2,CATSDSLAGGPNGELFF,TGTGCCACCAGTGATTCATTAGCGGGAGGCCCCAACGGGGAGCTGTTTTTT
TRBV7-3,13,NA,TRBJ1-1,NA,CASSLLGGTEAFF,TGTGCCAGCAGCTTATTGGGGGGCACTGAAGCTTTCTTT
TRBV6-1,13,NA,TRBJ2-1,NA,CASSALGGPEQFF,TGTGCCAGCAGTGCCCTCGGTGGGCCTGAGCAGTTCTTC
TRBV6-1,13,few,TRBJ2-7,NA,CASSPVPTGEQYF,TGTGCCAGCAGTCCCGTCCCGACAGGCGAGCAGTACTTC
TRBV27,17,NA,TRBJ2-1,TRBD2,CASSLSGLAGVPNEQFF,TGTGCCAGCAGTTTATCTGGTCTAGCGGGAGTTCCGAATGAGCAGTTCTTC
TRBV5-1,15,NA,TRBJ2-7,NA,CASSGAGTRSYEQYF,TGCGCCAGCAGTGGAGCCGGGACACGAAGTTACGAGCAGTACTTC
TRBV27,15,NA,TRBJ2-7,TRBD1,CASSLLGQGTYEQYF,TGTGCCAGCAGTTTACTGGGACAGGGAACCTACGAGCAGTACTTC
TRBV7-2,15,few,TRBJ1-6,TRBD1,CASSFGRGPNSPLHF,TGTGCCAGCAGCTTTGGTAGGGGGCCTAATTCACCCCTCCACTTT
TRBV28,13,NA,TRBJ2-2,NA,CASSLELTGELFF,TGTGCCAGCAGTTTAGAGCTCACCGGGGAGCTGTTTTTT
TRBV20-1,14,NA,TRBJ2-5,NA,CSARDPLDQETQYF,TGCAGTGCTAGAGATCCACTAGATCAAGAGACCCAGTACTTC
TRBV7-8,14,few,TRBJ2-3,NA,CASSSAQSTDTQYF,TGTGCCAGCAGCTCAGCGCAGAGCACAGATACGCAGTATTTT
TRBV11-3,13,once,TRBJ2-1,NA,CASSHPLYNEQFF,TGTGCCAGCAGCCACCCCCTCTACAATGAGCAGTTCTTC
TRBV20-1,14,few,TRBJ2-1,NA,CSALRGLRFNEQFF,TGCAGTGCCCTCAGGGGACTCCGATTCAATGAGCAGTTCTTC
TRBV20-1,15,NA,TRBJ1-6,NA,CSASGRGVYNSPLHF,TGCAGTGCTAGCGGACGTGGTGTCTATAATTCACCCCTCCACTTT
TRBV6-5,17,NA,TRBJ1-1,TRBD1,CASSYVGGDGMNTEAFF,TGTGCCAGCAGTTACGTAGGGGGCGATGGCATGAACACTGAAGCTTTCTTT
TRBV20-1,14,NA,TRBJ2-2,NA,CSAKQGGGTGELFF,TGCAGTGCTAAGCAGGGAGGGGGCACCGGGGAGCTGTTTTTT
TRBV7-8,14,NA,TRBJ1-1,NA,CASSLPGGGTEAFF,TGTGCCAGCAGCCTACCGGGCGGGGGCACTGAAGCTTTCTTT
TRBV5-4,15,few,TRBJ1-6,TRBD1,CASSYWTGRNSPLHF,TGTGCCAGCAGCTACTGGACAGGGCGCAATTCACCCCTCCACTTT
TRBV11-3,14,NA,TRBJ2-3,NA,CASSFGGLSDTQYF,TGTGCCAGCAGCTTTGGGGGGTTGTCAGATACGCAGTATTTT
TRBV19,15,NA,TRBJ2-3,NA,CASSKYGGSTDTQYF,TGTGCCAGTAGTAAATATGGCGGTAGCACAGATACGCAGTATTTT
TRBV19,17,NA,TRBJ1-5,TRBD1,CASSTPPTGEGNQPQHF,TGTGCCAGTAGTACACCACCCACAGGGGAGGGCAATCAGCCCCAGCATTTT
TRBV15,15,NA,TRBJ1-6,NA,CATSRDPGGNSPLHF,TGTGCCACCAGCAGAGATCCCGGGGGAAATTCACCCCTCCACTTT
TRBV7-8,17,few,TRBJ2-5,TRBD1,CASSAPRTGLRKETQYF,TGTGCCAGCAGCGCCCCCAGGACAGGACTTAGAAAAGAGACCCAGTACTTC
TRBV23-1,15,once,TRBJ1-5,NA,CASSRLGQNNQPQHF,TGCGCCAGCAGTCGACTGGGTCAGAACAATCAGCCCCAGCATTTT
TRBV6-5,15,NA,TRBJ2-5,NA,CASSYVGGPGETQYF,TGTGCCAGCAGTTACGTCGGGGGCCCTGGGGAGACCCAGTACTTC